Below are 20 T cell receptor beta chains sequenced from a single sample in a study of graft-versus-host responses after intestinal transplantation. Data came from immunoSEQ multiplex PCR; TCRdb stores just in-frame clones and leaves some out. Of about 47,000 clones in the sample, approximately 92% were seen once. The sample consisted of PBMCs, taken 750 to 800 days after a first intestinal transplant, on the day of a second. The receptors were sampled from a human patient who received an intestinal transplant, so some T cells may come from the graft donor.

The V and J genes are TRBV28 and TRBJ1-1; D is possibly TRBD1 (5 bases). CDR3 length: 15 residues. Germline loops: CDR1 MDHEN, CDR2 SYDVKM. The ends were cut back, 8 bases at V and 1 base at J, with 17 bases in the middle. The CDR3 loop is CASVTRGRANTEAFF. The DNA for the CDR3 is TGTGCCAGCGTTACCCGGGGCAGGGCGAACACTGAAGCTTTCTTT.

The V call is TRBV29-1, the J call TRBJ2-7; 9 nucleotides line up with TRBD1. Germline loops: CDR1 SQVTM, CDR2 ANQGSEA. Trimming took 7 bases from V and 5 from J; bases not matched to a gene: 9. The CDR3 is 13 amino acids. The CDR3 DNA reads TGCAGCGCTACCGGGACAGGGCCCCACGAGCAGTACTTC. As protein: CSATGTGPHEQYF.

This clone was observed once. The chain employs TRBV6-1 and TRBJ2-7; possible D gene TRBD1, 5 bases. V lost 3 bases and J lost 4, with 10 bases in between. CDR1 and CDR2 (germline): MNHNS, SASEGT. The CDR3 is 13 amino acids. The CDR3 DNA sequence: TGTGCCAGCAGTGAGGCAGGGATGTACGAGCAGTACTTC. Protein: CASSEAGMYEQYF.

This chain links TRBV6-4 with TRBJ2-3; 10 bases line up with TRBD2. CDR3 size: 14 residues. From germline, CDR1 is MRHNA and CDR2 SNTAGT. Trimming at V came to 11 bases and at J to 3 bases, leaving 8 bases not matched to a gene. CDR3 loop: CASPGTSVTDTQYF. CDR3 bases: TGTGCCTCTCCCGGGACTAGCGTTACAGATACGCAGTATTTT.

This chain connects TRBV6-1 to TRBJ2-7; D not resolved. The CDR3 totals 11 residues. Trimming stripped 5 bases from V and 4 bases from J, with 6 bases between. CDR1 MNHNS and CDR2 SASEGT come from the germline V gene. CDR3 protein: CASSYKYEQYF. The CDR3 nucleotides are TGTGCCAGCAGTTACAAATACGAGCAGTACTTC.

This rearrangement joins TRBV6-5 to TRBJ2-1, with TRBD1 matching 8 bases. The CDR3 contains 14 residues. V dropped 6 bases and J dropped 3; count of bases not matched to a gene: 4. CDR1 is MNHEY, CDR2 SVGAGI, per germline. The CDR3 DNA sequence: TGTGCCAGCAGCCCCGGGACAGGCTACAATGAGCAGTTCTTC. Translated, it gives CASSPGTGYNEQFF.

The J gene is TRBJ1-1, the V gene TRBV6-1; maybe TRBD1 (6 bases). Trimming took off 4 bases at V and 0 bases at J, with 12 bases between the two ends. The CDR3 loop spans 15 amino acids. The germline V gene encodes CDR1 MNHNS and CDR2 SASEGT. The DNA of the CDR3 is TGTGCCAGCAGTGTCCGACGGGACATGAACACTGAAGCTTTCTTT. This translates into CASSVRRDMNTEAFF.

V is TRBV7-6 and J is TRBJ2-7; 7 bases are shared with TRBD1. The CDR3 consists of 15 residues. V lost 5 bases, J lost 2 bases, and 9 bases stayed unmatched. Germline V gene data show CDR1 as SGHVS and CDR2 as FNYEAQ. This chain's CDR3 is CASSPLPDRAYEQYF. The CDR3 DNA reads TGTGCCAGCAGCCCCCTCCCCGACAGGGCCTACGAGCAGTACTTC.

The chain has TRBV7-2 and TRBJ1-5, with D uncertain. CDR1 is SGHTA, CDR2 FQGNSA, per germline. The CDR3 is 14 amino acids. V was cut by 0 bases and J by 9 bases, with 12 bases left in between. Here the CDR3 DNA reads TGTGCCAGCAGCTTAGCCCCCCCCGCATCGCCCCAGCATTTT. It translates to CASSLAPPASPQHF.

The chain recombines TRBV9 with TRBJ2-2; the match to TRBD1 covers 7 bases. V lost 4 bases, J lost 2 bases, and 5 bases stayed unmatched. The CDR3 has 15 residues. Germline V gene data show CDR1 as SGDLS and CDR2 as YYNGEE. The CDR3: CASSPGQVNTGELFF. In nucleotides, the CDR3 is TGTGCCAGCAGCCCCGGACAGGTAAACACCGGGGAGCTGTTTTTT.

This clone was observed a single time. The rearrangement uses TRBV28 and TRBJ1-3; D uncertain. There are 14 residues in the CDR3. CDR1 MDHEN and CDR2 SYDVKM come from the germline V gene. The ends were cut back, 7 bases at V and 0 bases at J, with 10 bases in the middle. DNA for the CDR3: TGTGCCAGCATTTCAGGTAGCTCTGGAAACACCATATATTTT. Residues: CASISGSSGNTIYF. Filled out from reference TRBV28 and TRBJ1-3, the complete variable domain reads DVKVTQSSRYLVKRTGEKVFLECVQDMDHENMFWYRQDPGLGLRLIYFSYDVKMKEKGDIPEGYSVSREKKERFSLILESASTNQTSMYLCASISGSSGNTIYFGEGSWLTVV.

V gene TRBV28 combines with J gene TRBJ2-1, with D perhaps given as TRBD1 or TRBD2 (5 bases each). CDR1 MDHEN and CDR2 SYDVKM come from the germline V gene. Trimming left V 6 bases short and J 4 bases short, with 16 bases between. The CDR3 consists of 15 residues. In nucleotides, the CDR3 is TGTGCCAGCAGCCTTACCGGGACGGAGTACAATGAGCAGTTCTTC. Its translation is CASSLTGTEYNEQFF.

The genes are TRBV9 and TRBJ1-3; D gene unclear. Germline V gene data show CDR1 as SGDLS and CDR2 as YYNGEE. V was trimmed by 6 bases and J by 0 bases, leaving 22 bases between them. CDR3 length equals 18 residues. Written as DNA, the CDR3 is TGTGCCAGCACCCCCAATCCCGGGTCAAGTAGCTCTGGAAACACCATATATTTT. This encodes CASTPNPGSSSSGNTIYF.

The chain couples TRBV9 to TRBJ2-7; D remains unclear. The CDR3 runs to 14 residues. The germline gives CDR1 SGDLS, CDR2 YYNGEE. V lost 0 bases and J lost 0, with 7 bases in between. CDR3 DNA sequence: TGTGCCAGCAGCGTAGGAGGAGTCTCCTACGAGCAGTACTTC. Residues: CASSVGGVSYEQYF.

This clone was recorded a few times. The chain couples TRBV6-4 to TRBJ2-6; TRBD2 matches at 12 bases. Unmatched junction bases numbered 0, after V lost 0 bases and J lost 3 bases. Germline V gene sequence: CDR1 MRHNA, CDR2 SNTAGT. CDR3 length: 17 amino acids. The CDR3 coding sequence is TGTGCCAGCAGTGACTCGACTAGCGGGAGTGGGGCCAACGTCCTGACTTTC. Translation: CASSDSTSGSGANVLTF.

The count of this clone is one. The chain couples TRBV28 to TRBJ1-1, with unresolved D. Germline CDR1 and CDR2: MDHEN and SYDVKM. There are 15 residues in the CDR3. Deletions cut 5 bases from V and 3 bases from J, with 16 bases between. The CDR3 here is CASSGGRGWYTEAFF. The DNA for the CDR3 is TGTGCCAGCAGTGGAGGGCGAGGGTGGTACACTGAAGCTTTCTTT.

The chain is built from TRBV7-9 and TRBJ2-7; TRBD1 agrees at 9 bases. The CDR3 is 15 residues long. The germline V gene has CDR1 SEHNR and CDR2 FQNEAQ (reference sequence). J was trimmed by 3 bases and V by 5 bases; bases with no gene match: 8. Here the CDR3 reads CASSRSGTGNYEQYF. The DNA of the CDR3 is TGTGCCAGCAGCCGCTCTGGGACAGGGAACTACGAGCAGTACTTC.

The chain joins TRBV5-8 to TRBJ1-1, with 8 bases identical to TRBD1. J gave up 1 base and V 0 bases, and 8 bases lay outside the gene matches. This CDR3 has 17 amino acids. Germline CDR1 and CDR2: SGHTS and YDEGEE. CDR3 residues: CASSLVKTGAPNTEAFF. CDR3 DNA: TGTGCCAGCAGCTTGGTTAAGACAGGGGCTCCGAACACTGAAGCTTTCTTT.

This chain connects TRBV5-1 to TRBJ2-7, with 9 nucleotides matching TRBD2. The germline V gene encodes CDR1 SGHRS and CDR2 YFSETQ. The CDR3 loop spans 14 amino acids. V was pared by 4 bases and J by 3 bases, with 5 bases of the junction left unmatched. CDR3 in DNA: TGCGCCAGCAGCAGGGGACTAGCAAACTACGAGCAGTACTTC. It translates to CASSRGLANYEQYF.

The chain carries TRBV7-9 and TRBJ2-3, with 7 bases lining up with TRBD2. V lost 5 bases and J lost 7; bases outside the gene matches: 21. Germline-derived CDR1 and CDR2 are SEHNR and FQNEAQ (reference sequence). This CDR3 has 18 residues. Here the CDR3 reads CASSPSQVATGGRNTQYF. CDR3 in DNA: TGTGCCAGCAGCCCCTCTCAGGTTGCTACGGGAGGTCGGAATACGCAGTATTTT.